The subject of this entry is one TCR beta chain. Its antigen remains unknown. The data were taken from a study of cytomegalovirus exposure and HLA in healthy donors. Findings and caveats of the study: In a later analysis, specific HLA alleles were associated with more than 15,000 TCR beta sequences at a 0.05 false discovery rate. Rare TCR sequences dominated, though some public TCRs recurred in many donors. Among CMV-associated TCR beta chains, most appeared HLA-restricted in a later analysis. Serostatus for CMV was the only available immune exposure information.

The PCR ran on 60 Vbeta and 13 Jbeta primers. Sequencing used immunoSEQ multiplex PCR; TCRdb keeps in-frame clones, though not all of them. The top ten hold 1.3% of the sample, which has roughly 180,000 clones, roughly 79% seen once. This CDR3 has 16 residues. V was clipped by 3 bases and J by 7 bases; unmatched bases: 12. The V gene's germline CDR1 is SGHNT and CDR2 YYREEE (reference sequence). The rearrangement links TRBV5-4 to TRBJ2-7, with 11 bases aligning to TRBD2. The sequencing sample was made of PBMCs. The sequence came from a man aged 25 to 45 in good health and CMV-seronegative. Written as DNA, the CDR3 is TGTGCCAGCAGCTCCGAACATAGCGGGGGGGGCGGGGAGCAGTACTTC. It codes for CASSSEHSGGGGEQYF. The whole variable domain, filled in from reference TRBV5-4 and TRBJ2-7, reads ETGVTQSPTHLIKTRGQQVTLRCSSQSGHNTVSWYQQALGQGPQFIFQYYREEENGRGNFPPRFSGLQFPNYSSELNVNALELDDSALYLCASSSEHSGGGGEQYFGPGTRLTVT.